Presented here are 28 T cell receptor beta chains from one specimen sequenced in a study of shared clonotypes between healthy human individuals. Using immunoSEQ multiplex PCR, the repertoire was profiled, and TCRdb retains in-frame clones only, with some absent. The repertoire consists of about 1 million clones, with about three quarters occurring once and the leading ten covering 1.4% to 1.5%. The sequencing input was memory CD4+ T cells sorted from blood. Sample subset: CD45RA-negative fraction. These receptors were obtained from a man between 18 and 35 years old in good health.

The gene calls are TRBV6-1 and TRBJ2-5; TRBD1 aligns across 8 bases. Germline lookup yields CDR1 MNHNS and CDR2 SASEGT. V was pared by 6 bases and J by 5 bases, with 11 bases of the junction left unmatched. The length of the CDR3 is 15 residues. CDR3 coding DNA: TGTGCCAGCAGCCCGACAGGGGCGTTTGGGGAGACCCAGTACTTC. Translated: CASSPTGAFGETQYF.

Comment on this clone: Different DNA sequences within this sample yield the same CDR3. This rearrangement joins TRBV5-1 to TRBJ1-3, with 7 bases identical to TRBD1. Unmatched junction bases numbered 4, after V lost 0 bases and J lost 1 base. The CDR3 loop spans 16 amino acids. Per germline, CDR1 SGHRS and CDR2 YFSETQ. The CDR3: CASSLGVTGSGNTIYF. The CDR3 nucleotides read TGCGCCAGCAGCTTGGGGGTGACAGGGTCTGGAAACACCATATATTTT. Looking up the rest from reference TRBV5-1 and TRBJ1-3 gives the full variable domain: KAGVTQTPRYLIKTRGQQVTLSCSPISGHRSVSWYQQTPGQGLQFLFEYFSETQRNKGNFPGRFSGRQFSNSRSEMNVSTLELGDSALYLCASSLGVTGSGNTIYFGEGSWLTVV.

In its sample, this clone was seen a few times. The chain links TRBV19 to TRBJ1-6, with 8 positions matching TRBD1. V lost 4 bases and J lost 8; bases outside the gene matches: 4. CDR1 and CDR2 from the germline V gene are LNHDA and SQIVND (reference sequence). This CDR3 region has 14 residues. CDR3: CASSTGTGDSPLHF. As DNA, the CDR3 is TGTGCCAGTAGTACCGGGACAGGCGATTCACCCCTCCACTTT.

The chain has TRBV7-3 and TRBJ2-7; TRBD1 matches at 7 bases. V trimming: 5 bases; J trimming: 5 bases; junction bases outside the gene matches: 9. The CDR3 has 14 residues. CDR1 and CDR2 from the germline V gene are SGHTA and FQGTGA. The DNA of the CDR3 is TGTGCCAGCAGCCCCCTTGGACAGGCGGACGAGCAGTACTTC. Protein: CASSPLGQADEQYF.

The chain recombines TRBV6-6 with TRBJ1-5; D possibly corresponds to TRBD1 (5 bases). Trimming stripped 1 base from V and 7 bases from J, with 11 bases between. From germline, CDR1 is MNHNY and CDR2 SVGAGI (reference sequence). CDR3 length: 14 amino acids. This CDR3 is CASSYWGEEQPQHF. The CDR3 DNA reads TGTGCCAGCAGTTACTGGGGGGAGGAACAGCCCCAGCATTTT.

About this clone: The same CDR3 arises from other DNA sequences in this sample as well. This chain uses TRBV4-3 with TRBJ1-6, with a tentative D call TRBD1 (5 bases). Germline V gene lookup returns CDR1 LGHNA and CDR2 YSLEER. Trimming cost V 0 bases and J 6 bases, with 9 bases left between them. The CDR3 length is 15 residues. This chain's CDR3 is CASSQEGQGNSPLHF. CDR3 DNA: TGCGCCAGCAGCCAAGAGGGGCAGGGTAATTCACCCCTCCACTTT.

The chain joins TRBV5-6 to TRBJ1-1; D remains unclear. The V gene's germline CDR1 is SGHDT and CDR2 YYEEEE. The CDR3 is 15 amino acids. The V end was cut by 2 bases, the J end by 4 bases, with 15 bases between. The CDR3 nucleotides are TGTGCCAGCAGCTTCGGGTTGGGGTCACTCACTGAAGCTTTCTTT. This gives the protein CASSFGLGSLTEAFF.

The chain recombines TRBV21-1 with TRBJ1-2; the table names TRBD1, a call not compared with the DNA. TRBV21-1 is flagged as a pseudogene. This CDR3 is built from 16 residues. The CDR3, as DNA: TGTGCCAGCAGCAAATCCACCCGGGACACAGCTCCTGGCTACACCTTC. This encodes CASSKSTRDTAPGYTF.

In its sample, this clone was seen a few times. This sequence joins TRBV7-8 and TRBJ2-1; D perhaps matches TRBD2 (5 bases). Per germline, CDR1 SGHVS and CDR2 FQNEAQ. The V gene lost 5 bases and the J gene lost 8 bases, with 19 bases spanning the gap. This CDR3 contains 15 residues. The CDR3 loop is CASSTDYRGGDEQFF. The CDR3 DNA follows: TGTGCCAGCAGCACCGACTACCGGGGTGGGGATGAGCAGTTCTTC. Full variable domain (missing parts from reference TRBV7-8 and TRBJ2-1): GAGVSQSPRYKVAKRGQDVALRCDPISGHVSLFWYQQALGQGPEFLTYFQNEAQLDKSGLPSDRFFAERPEGSVSTLKIQRTQQEDSAVYLCASSTDYRGGDEQFFGPGTRLTVL.

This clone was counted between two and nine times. DNA for the CDR3: TGTGCCAGCAGCCCCGGGGGGCTGTCCGGGGAGCTGTTTTTT. Amino acid sequence: CASSPGGLSGELFF. The chain is built from TRBV28 and TRBJ2-2; D may be TRBD2 (7 bases). CDR3 length: 14 amino acids. The germline V gene encodes CDR1 MDHEN and CDR2 SYDVKM. The V end lost 6 bases, the J end lost 6 bases, and 14 bases lay between the germline ends.

CDR3 nucleotide sequence: TGTGCCAGCAGTTACCCACAGGGGGCTGGACGTGGCTACACCTTC. This sequence encodes CASSYPQGAGRGYTF. This chain connects TRBV6-5 to TRBJ1-2; the match to TRBD1 covers 9 bases. Unmatched junction bases numbered 8, after V lost 2 bases and J lost 7 bases. From germline, CDR1 is MNHEY and CDR2 SVGAGI. The CDR3 is made up of 15 amino acids.

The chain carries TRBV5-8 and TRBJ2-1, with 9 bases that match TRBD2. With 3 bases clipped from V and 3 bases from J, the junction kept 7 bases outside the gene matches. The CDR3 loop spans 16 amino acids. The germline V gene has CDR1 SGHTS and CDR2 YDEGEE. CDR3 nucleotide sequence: TGTGCCAGCAGCTCGGGCCGACTAGCGGACTACAATGAGCAGTTCTTC. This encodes CASSSGRLADYNEQFF.

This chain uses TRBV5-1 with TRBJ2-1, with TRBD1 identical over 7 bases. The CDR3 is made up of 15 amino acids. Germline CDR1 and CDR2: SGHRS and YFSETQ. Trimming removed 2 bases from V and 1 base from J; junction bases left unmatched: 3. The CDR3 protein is CASSLGTASYNEQFF. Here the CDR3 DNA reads TGCGCCAGCAGCTTAGGGACAGCTTCCTACAATGAGCAGTTCTTC.

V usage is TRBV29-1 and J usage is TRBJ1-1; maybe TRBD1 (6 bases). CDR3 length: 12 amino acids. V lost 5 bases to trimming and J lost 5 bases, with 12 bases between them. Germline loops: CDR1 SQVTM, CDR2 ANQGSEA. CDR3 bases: TGCAGCGTTTCAAGGGGGTGGACTGAAGCTTTCTTT. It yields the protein CSVSRGWTEAFF.

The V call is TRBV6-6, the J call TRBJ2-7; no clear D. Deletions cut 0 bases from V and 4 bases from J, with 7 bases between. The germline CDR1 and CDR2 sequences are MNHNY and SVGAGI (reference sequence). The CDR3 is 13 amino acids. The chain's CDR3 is CASSYSKAYEQYV. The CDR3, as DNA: TGTGCCAGCAGTTACTCGAAAGCGTACGAGCAGTACGTC.

The CDR3 here is CASAQVTASNNQPQHF. Here the CDR3 DNA reads TGTGCCAGTGCCCAGGTGACAGCATCAAACAATCAGCCCCAGCATTTT. The chain links TRBV19 to TRBJ1-5, with D perhaps TRBD1 (5 bases). Per the germline V gene, CDR1 is LNHDA and CDR2 is SQIVND (reference sequence). V was pared by 8 bases and J by 3 bases, with 20 bases between. CDR3 length: 16 amino acids. The whole variable domain, remainder taken from reference TRBV19 and TRBJ1-5, is DGGITQSPKYLFRKEGQNVTLSCEQNLNHDAMYWYRQDPGQGLRLIYYSQIVNDFQKGDIAEGYSVSREKKESFPLTVTSAQKNPTAFYLCASAQVTASNNQPQHFGDGTRLSIL.

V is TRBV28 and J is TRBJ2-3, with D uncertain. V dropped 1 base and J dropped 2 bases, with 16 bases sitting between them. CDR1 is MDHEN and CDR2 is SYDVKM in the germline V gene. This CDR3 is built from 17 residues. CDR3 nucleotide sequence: TGTGCCAGCAGTTTATTGGGCGGCAGACAAGACACAGATACGCAGTATTTT. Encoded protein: CASSLLGGRQDTDTQYF.

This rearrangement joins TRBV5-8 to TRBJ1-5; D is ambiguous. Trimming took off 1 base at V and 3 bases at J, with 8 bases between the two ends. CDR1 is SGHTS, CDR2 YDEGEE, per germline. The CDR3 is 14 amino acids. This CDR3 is CASSLMGSNQPQHF. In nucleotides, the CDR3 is TGTGCCAGCAGCTTGATGGGTTCCAATCAGCCCCAGCATTTT.

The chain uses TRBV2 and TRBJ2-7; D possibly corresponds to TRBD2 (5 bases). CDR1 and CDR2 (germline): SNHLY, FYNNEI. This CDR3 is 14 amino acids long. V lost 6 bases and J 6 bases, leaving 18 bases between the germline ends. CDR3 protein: CASRRASNAGEQYF. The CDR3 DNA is TGTGCCAGCAGGAGGGCCTCAAACGCGGGCGAGCAGTACTTC.

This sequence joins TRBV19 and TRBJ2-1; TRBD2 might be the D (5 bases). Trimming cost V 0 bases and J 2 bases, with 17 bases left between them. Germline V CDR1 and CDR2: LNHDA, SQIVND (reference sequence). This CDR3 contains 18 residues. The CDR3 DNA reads TGTGCCAGTAGTATAGATGGCCGAACTAGTCCCCCCTACAATGAGCAGTTCTTC. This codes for CASSIDGRTSPPYNEQFF.

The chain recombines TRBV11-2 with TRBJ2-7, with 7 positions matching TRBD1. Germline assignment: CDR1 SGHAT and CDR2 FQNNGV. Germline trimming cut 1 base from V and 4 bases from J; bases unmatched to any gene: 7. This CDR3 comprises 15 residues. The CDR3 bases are TGTGCCAGCAGCTTAGCAGGAGACAGGGTTTACGAGCAGTACTTC. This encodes CASSLAGDRVYEQYF.

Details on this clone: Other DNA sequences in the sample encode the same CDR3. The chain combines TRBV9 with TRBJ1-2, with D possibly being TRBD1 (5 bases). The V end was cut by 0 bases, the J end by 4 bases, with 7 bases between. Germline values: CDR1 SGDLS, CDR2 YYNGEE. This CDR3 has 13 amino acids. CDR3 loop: CASSVGQGYGYTF. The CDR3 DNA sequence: TGTGCCAGCAGCGTAGGCCAGGGCTATGGCTACACCTTC.

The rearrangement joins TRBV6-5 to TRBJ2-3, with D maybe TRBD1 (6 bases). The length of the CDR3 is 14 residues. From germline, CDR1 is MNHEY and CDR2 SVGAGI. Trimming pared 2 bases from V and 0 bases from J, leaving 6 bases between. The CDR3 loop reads CASSYGGSTDTQYF. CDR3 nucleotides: TGTGCCAGCAGTTACGGGGGCAGCACAGATACGCAGTATTTT.

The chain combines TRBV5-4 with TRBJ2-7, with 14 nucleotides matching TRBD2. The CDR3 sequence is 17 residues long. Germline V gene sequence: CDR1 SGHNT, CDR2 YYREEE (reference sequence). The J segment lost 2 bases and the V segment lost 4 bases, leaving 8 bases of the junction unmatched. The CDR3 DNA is TGTGCCAGCAGCACCGGGACTAGCGGGAGTACCGCCTACGAGCAGTACTTC. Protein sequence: CASSTGTSGSTAYEQYF.

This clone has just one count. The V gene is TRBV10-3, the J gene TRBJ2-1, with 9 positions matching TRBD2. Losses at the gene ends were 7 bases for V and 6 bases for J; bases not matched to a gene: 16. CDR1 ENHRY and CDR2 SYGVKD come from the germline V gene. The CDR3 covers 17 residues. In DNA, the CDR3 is TGTGCCATCACCGGGGACTCCGGGACTAGCAGATTCAATGAGCAGTTCTTC. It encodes CAITGDSGTSRFNEQFF.

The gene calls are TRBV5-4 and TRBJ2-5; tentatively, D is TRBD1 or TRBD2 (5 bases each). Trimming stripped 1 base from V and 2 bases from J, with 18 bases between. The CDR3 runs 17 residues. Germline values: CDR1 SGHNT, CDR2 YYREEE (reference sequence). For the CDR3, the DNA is TGTGCCAGCAGCTTGCGTTTAGGGACCAGGAATCAAGAGACCCAGTACTTC. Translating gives CASSLRLGTRNQETQYF.

CDR3 in DNA: TGTGCCAGCAGCCCCACCGGGACAGGGGCCTCCACAGATACGCAGTATTTT. This encodes CASSPTGTGASTDTQYF. The chain recombines TRBV11-2 with TRBJ2-3, with 10 bases identical to TRBD1. V lost 5 bases, J lost 2 bases, and 10 bases stayed unmatched. Per germline, CDR1 SGHAT and CDR2 FQNNGV. The CDR3 extends over 17 amino acids.

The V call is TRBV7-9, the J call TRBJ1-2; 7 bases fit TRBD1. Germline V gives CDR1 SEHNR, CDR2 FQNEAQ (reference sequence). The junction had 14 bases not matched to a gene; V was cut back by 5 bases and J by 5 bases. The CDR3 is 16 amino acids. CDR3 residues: CASSRGQVVGIYGYTF. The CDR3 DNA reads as TGTGCCAGCAGCCGAGGACAGGTGGTTGGGATTTATGGCTACACCTTC.